A selection of T cell receptor beta chains follows, all from one sample in a study of OX40 agonist ivuxolimab in advanced cancers. Sequencing was performed with immunoSEQ multiplex PCR; in TCRdb, only in-frame clones are kept and a portion is missing. This sample yields 70,000 to 95,000 clones, of which around 83% are seen a single time; 0.76% belongs to the top ten. Source: CD4+ or CD8+ T cells sorted from blood, taken in a trial of the OX40 agonist ivuxolimab. Receptor source: an adult with an advanced solid tumor such as melanoma, head and neck, liver or kidney cancer. Both conserved end residues are part of each CDR3. A D gene is named only where the DNA matches it firmly. The size entry is marked missing in some rows and otherwise reads once, few, many or a size class.

few,TRBD1,TRBJ1-1,TRBV7-9,14,TGTGCCAGCAGCTTGGGACAGGGGGCGGCTGAAGCTTTCTTT,CASSLGQGAAEAFF
.,.,TRBJ2-3,TRBV27,15,TGTGCCAGCAGTTTCCGGGGGGCAGTTCTGGATACGCAGTATTTT,CASSFRGAVLDTQYF
.,.,TRBJ2-7,TRBV19,14,TGTGCCAGTACCGCGACAGTTGGGTCCTACGAGCAGTACTTC,CASTATVGSYEQYF
few,.,TRBJ1-1,TRBV30,13,TGTGCCTGGAGCAGTCAAGCTAAGACTGAAGCTTTCTTT,CAWSSQAKTEAFF
.,TRBD2,TRBJ2-1,TRBV9,15,TGTGCCAGCAGCGTAGGGACTAGCGGATACAATGAGCAGTTCTTC,CASSVGTSGYNEQFF
.,.,TRBJ1-3,TRBV15,13,TGTGCCACCAGCCCGACCCCTGGAAACACCATATATTTT,CATSPTPGNTIYF
.,TRBD1,TRBJ1-4,TRBV27,15,TGTGCCAGCAGGGCCTTGACAGGGGTGACGGAAAAACTGTTTTTT,CASRALTGVTEKLFF
.,TRBD1,TRBJ2-3,TRBV5-1,15,TGCGCCAGCAGCCTGAGGACAGGGGGGGCAGATACGCAGTATTTT,CASSLRTGGADTQYF
.,.,TRBJ1-5,TRBV27,12,TGTGCCAGCAGTTTCTTAGGTCAGCCCCAGCATTTT,CASSFLGQPQHF
.,.,TRBJ1-1,TRBV14,15,TGTGCCAGCAGCCAAGTAGCGGGGGCAGGCACTGAAGCTTTCTTT,CASSQVAGAGTEAFF
.,TRBD1,TRBJ1-2,TRBV7-2,15,TGTGCCAGCAGCTTAGGCGTGACAGGGTTAAGAGGCTACACCTTC,CASSLGVTGLRGYTF
.,.,TRBJ1-2,TRBV28,14,TGTGCCAGCAAACTAGGGACACCCGTTGAGGGCTACACCTTC,CASKLGTPVEGYTF
once,.,TRBJ1-2,TRBV5-6,11,TGTGCCAGCAGCCGATCCTATGGCTACACCTTC,CASSRSYGYTF
.,.,TRBJ2-3,TRBV5-4,13,TGTGCCAGCAGCCTCGAGTCGACAGATACGCAGTATTTT,CASSLESTDTQYF
.,.,TRBJ2-3,TRBV9,16,TGTGCCAGCTCCCTCGGGGGACGTAGCTGGTCAGATACGCAGTATTTT,CASSLGGRSWSDTQYF
.,TRBD1,TRBJ1-6,TRBV6-5,13,TGTGCCAGCACCGACAGGGGTAATTCACCCCTCCACTTT,CASTDRGNSPLHF
.,.,TRBJ1-5,TRBV7-9,18,TGTGCCAGCAGCTTAGCCCCCCTGCCCAGGGGTGGCAATCAGCCCCAGCATTTT,CASSLAPLPRGGNQPQHF
few,.,TRBJ2-3,TRBV6-6,12,TGTGCCAGCAGTTACAGGGGAGATACGCAGTATTTT,CASSYRGDTQYF
.,.,TRBJ2-1,TRBV2,10,TGTGCCAGCAGGAACAATGAGCAGTTCTTC,CASRNNEQFF
.,.,TRBJ2-7,TRBV4-2,14,TGTGCCAGCAGCCAAGATTTGCAGGGACGGGAGCAGTACTTC,CASSQDLQGREQYF
.,TRBD1,TRBJ1-2,TRBV7-8,14,TGTGCCAGCAGCTTAGCTCGGGACAGCTATGGCTACACCTTC,CASSLARDSYGYTF
.,TRBD1,TRBJ2-3,TRBV18,14,TGTGCCAGCTCACCCGGGACAGGGACAGATACGCAGTATTTT,CASSPGTGTDTQYF
.,.,TRBJ1-1,TRBV5-1,15,TGCGCCAGCAGCACTGCGACAGGCGTGAACACTGAAGCTTTCTTT,CASSTATGVNTEAFF
.,.,TRBJ2-3,TRBV5-1,15,TGCGCCAGCAGCTACCTAAGCCGGGACACAGATACGCAGTATTTT,CASSYLSRDTDTQYF
.,TRBD2,TRBJ2-1,TRBV7-2,16,TGTGCCAGCAGATCTAGCGGGGGGCAGGGGTACAATGAGCAGTTCTTC,CASRSSGGQGYNEQFF
few,.,TRBJ1-3,TRBV10-3,13,TGTGCCATCAGTGACCGCTGGGGAAACACCATATATTTT,CAISDRWGNTIYF